The T cell receptor (beta chain) described here comes from a study of shared clonotypes between healthy human individuals. Study-wide points: Estimated clonotype richness was generally higher in naive than memory subsets. Only a few donors were included, so the genetic and exposure-history diversity represented was limited.

This clone was seen a single time. What it recognizes is unknown. In germline, CDR1 is SGHRS, CDR2 YFSETQ. V lost 0 bases and J 0 bases, leaving 16 bases between the germline ends. The length of the CDR3 is 19 residues. The method was immunoSEQ multiplex PCR; TCRdb's version includes in-frame clones alone and lacks a portion of them. The sample includes 2 million to 2.5 million clones, roughly 95% of them seen just once. The specimen sequenced was naive CD4+ T cells sorted from blood. Stated subset: CD45RA+ positively selected. The chain carries TRBV5-1 and TRBJ2-6; D might be TRBD1 (6 bases). The sequence was collected from a man aged 18 to 35 in good health. The CDR3 nucleotides are TGCGCCAGCAGCTTGGGAACCGCAGGGGCCGGCTCTGGGGCCAACGTCCTGACTTTC. Its protein is CASSLGTAGAGSGANVLTF.